These 28 T cell receptor beta chains were sequenced from one sample in a study of CD8+ T cells in alopecia areata (dated by TCRdb to 2017 to 2018). Receptor libraries were prepared by the immunoSEQ multiplex PCR assay. RNA was extracted from all samples and reverse transcribed into cDNA, which served as template for TCR sequencing. TCRdb provides this immuneACCESS table in a form limited to in-frame rearrangements. Some clones are lacking; in checked studies, under half of them reflect an unresolved V gene, and why the rest are absent is not known. The sample table lists more than 95,000 clones, roughly 50% of them with a count of one. The biggest ten clones account for 8.8% of the sample. The source material was CD4+ T cells sorted from blood. These receptors were obtained from a human donor in good health.

This clone was seen ten or more times. This chain joins TRBV28 and TRBJ1-4; TRBD1 matches at 11 bases. Germline CDR1 reads MDHEN; CDR2 reads SYDVKM. The CDR3 runs 18 residues. J lost 7 bases, V lost 4 bases, and 14 bases had no gene match. CDR3 protein: CASSSPGQGVLSAEKLFF. CDR3 coding DNA: TGTGCCAGCAGTTCCCCGGGACAGGGGGTTCTTAGTGCTGAAAAACTGTTTTTT.

The table lists this clone with a few counts. V usage is TRBV29-1 and J usage is TRBJ2-1, with TRBD1 identical over 7 bases. Trimming cost V 4 bases and J 7 bases; bases outside gene matches: 1. This CDR3 has 11 amino acids. Germline lookup yields CDR1 SQVTM and CDR2 ANQGSEA. DNA of the CDR3: TGCAGCGTTGGACAGGGAAATGAGCAGTTCTTC. Translated, it gives CSVGQGNEQFF.

This clone came up a few times. The chain has TRBV10-3 and TRBJ1-4, with 12 bases that match TRBD1. V was clipped by 4 bases and J by 8 bases; unmatched bases: 23. Looked up from germline, CDR1 is ENHRY and CDR2 is SYGVKD. This CDR3 is 21 amino acids long. The DNA for the CDR3 is TGTGCCATCAGTGCTCGACTACCTCGGGACAGGGGGCGAGTTAGAAGGGAAAAACTGTTTTTT. This gives the protein CAISARLPRDRGRVRREKLFF.

The V call is TRBV30, the J call TRBJ2-5; D remains unclear. CDR1 GTSNPN and CDR2 SVGIG come from the germline V gene (reference sequence). The CDR3 has 13 amino acids. V dropped 3 bases and J dropped 0 bases, with 8 bases sitting between them. The CDR3 spells CAWRAGNQETQYF. CDR3 nucleotides: TGTGCCTGGAGGGCAGGAAACCAAGAGACCCAGTACTTC.

In this sample, this clone turned up a few times. The V call is TRBV29-1, the J call TRBJ1-1, with D uncertain. V was trimmed by 5 bases and J by 1 base, leaving 5 bases between them. The CDR3 totals 11 residues. Germline V lookup: CDR1 SQVTM, CDR2 ANQGSEA. The CDR3 sequence: CSVRPNTEAFF. CDR3 DNA: TGCAGCGTTCGGCCGAACACTGAAGCTTTCTTT.

This chain connects TRBV30 to TRBJ2-2; D is ambiguous. The CDR3 length is 14 residues. Germline values: CDR1 GTSNPN, CDR2 SVGIG (reference sequence). With 4 bases removed from V and 2 bases from J, the gap between germline ends came to 11 bases. CDR3 bases: TGTGCCTGGAAACAGACCCCTAACACCGGGGAGCTGTTTTTT. Protein product: CAWKQTPNTGELFF.

This rearrangement joins TRBV6-5 to TRBJ1-1; D perhaps matches TRBD1 (5 bases). V lost 5 bases and J 12 bases, leaving 19 bases between the germline ends. The germline V gene encodes CDR1 MNHEY and CDR2 SVGAGI. CDR3 length: 13 amino acids. For the CDR3, the DNA is TGTGCCAGCAGTGAATATGTTTCTCCGGGGCCTTTCTTT. Translating it yields CASSEYVSPGPFF.

The chain links TRBV4-3 to TRBJ2-5; the D is unclear. V lost 4 bases to trimming and J lost 2 bases, with 11 bases between them. This CDR3 has 14 amino acids. Germline CDR1 reads LGHNA; CDR2 reads YSLEER. DNA of the CDR3: TGCGCCAGCAGCCTCCTGGGTCTACAAGAGACCCAGTACTTC. The encoded protein is CASSLLGLQETQYF.

The rearrangement joins TRBV29-1 to TRBJ2-7; D is unresolved. V shed 4 bases and J shed 5 bases, with 9 bases lying between them. The CDR3 runs to 11 residues. Germline V gives CDR1 SQVTM, CDR2 ANQGSEA. The CDR3 spells CSVGKLDEQYF. The CDR3 nucleotides read TGCAGCGTTGGAAAGTTGGACGAGCAGTACTTC.

This rearrangement joins TRBV7-2 to TRBJ2-3, with TRBD2 matching over 10 bases. This CDR3 spans 13 amino acids. CDR1 is SGHTA and CDR2 is FQGNSA in the germline V gene. With V trimmed by 4 bases and J by 8 bases, 3 bases remained unmatched. CDR3 coding DNA: TGTGCCAGCAGCTCGATAGCGGGGGGTACGCAGTATTTT. It translates to CASSSIAGGTQYF.

This clone was counted between two and nine times. The chain is built from TRBV5-5 and TRBJ2-7; D ambiguous. The CDR3 has 17 amino acids. The V end was cut by 4 bases, the J end by 1 base, with 21 bases between. The germline V gene encodes CDR1 SGHKS and CDR2 YYEKEE (reference sequence). The CDR3 loop reads CASSLNEALSRSYEQYF. In DNA form, the CDR3 reads TGTGCCAGCAGCCTGAATGAGGCCCTTTCACGTTCCTACGAGCAGTACTTC. Filled out from reference TRBV5-5 and TRBJ2-7, the complete variable domain reads DAGVTQSPTHLIKTRGQQVTLRCSPISGHKSVSWYQQVLGQGPQFIFQYYEKEERGRGNFPDRFSARQFPNYSSELNVNALLLGDSALYLCASSLNEALSRSYEQYFGPGTRLTVT.

This clone was seen a single time. The J gene is TRBJ2-2, the V gene TRBV5-1; 8 bases agree with TRBD1. V lost 2 bases, J lost 3 bases, and 9 bases stayed unmatched. Germline V CDR1 and CDR2: SGHRS, YFSETQ. This CDR3 is 17 amino acids long. In DNA form, the CDR3 reads TGCGCCAGCAGCTTAGTCCTGACAGGGGCGGACACCGGGGAGCTGTTTTTT. Its translation: CASSLVLTGADTGELFF.

This chain uses TRBV5-6 with TRBJ2-7; D is unclear. This CDR3 is 12 amino acids long. Germline lookup yields CDR1 SGHDT and CDR2 YYEEEE. V shed 0 bases and J shed 4 bases, with 5 bases lying between them. The DNA of the CDR3 is TGTGCCAGCAGCTTGGGTGATTACGAGCAGTACTTC. Its protein product is CASSLGDYEQYF.

A note on this clone: Other DNA sequences of this sample code for an identical CDR3. V usage is TRBV30 and J usage is TRBJ1-5; D not resolved. Trimming shortened V by 0 bases and J by 1 base, and 7 bases separated the two germline ends. Germline assignment: CDR1 GTSNPN and CDR2 SVGIG (reference sequence). This CDR3 spans 14 amino acids. Here the CDR3 reads CAWSVGRSNQPQHF. The CDR3 nucleotides read TGTGCCTGGAGTGTTGGCAGGAGCAATCAGCCCCAGCATTTT.

The chain carries TRBV18 and TRBJ1-5; 9 bases are a match to TRBD1. The CDR3 extends over 15 amino acids. V shed 6 bases and J 7 bases; nucleotides not matched to a gene: 10. Per the germline V gene, CDR1 is KGHSH and CDR2 is LQKENI. The chain's CDR3 is CASSPGQGIGQPQHF. The CDR3 nucleotides read TGTGCCAGCTCCCCCGGACAGGGGATAGGGCAGCCCCAGCATTTT.

V gene TRBV7-3 combines with J gene TRBJ2-2; 7 positions match TRBD1. Per germline, CDR1 SGHTA and CDR2 FQGTGA. With V trimmed by 5 bases and J by 0 bases, 6 bases remained unmatched. This CDR3 region has 16 residues. Here the CDR3 reads CASSVTGTANTGELFF. As DNA, the CDR3 is TGTGCCAGCAGCGTGACAGGGACGGCGAACACCGGGGAGCTGTTTTTT.

This chain joins TRBV7-2 and TRBJ1-1; the match to TRBD1 covers 7 bases. Germline loops: CDR1 SGHTA, CDR2 FQGNSA. The CDR3 runs to 14 residues. Trimming removed 4 bases from V and 3 bases from J; junction bases left unmatched: 5. CDR3 amino acids: CASSSLRGDTEAFF. As DNA, the CDR3 is TGTGCCAGCAGCTCCCTCAGGGGGGACACTGAAGCTTTCTTT.

The V gene is TRBV5-1, the J gene TRBJ2-7; 9 nucleotides line up with TRBD1. The CDR3 extends over 13 amino acids. Germline V CDR1 and CDR2: SGHRS, YFSETQ. After removal of 4 bases from V and 7 bases from J, the junction contained 6 bases not matched to a gene. CDR3 sequence reads: CASSIGTGREQYF. The CDR3, as DNA: TGCGCCAGCAGCATTGGGACAGGGAGGGAGCAGTACTTC.

This clone was observed at least ten times. In nucleotides, the CDR3 is TGTGCCAGCAGTCGCGGACAGGGCTGGGGCACTGAAGCTTTCTTT. Translated, it gives CASSRGQGWGTEAFF. The chain uses TRBV27 and TRBJ1-1; 8 nucleotides align to TRBD1. Losses at the gene ends were 5 bases for V and 4 bases for J; bases not matched to a gene: 9. The CDR3 runs to 15 residues. The germline CDR1 and CDR2 sequences are MNHEY and SMNVEV (reference sequence).

The gene calls are TRBV5-4 and TRBJ1-1; D is perhaps TRBD1 (6 bases). The CDR3 is 15 amino acids. V was trimmed by 2 bases and J by 0 bases, leaving 11 bases between them. Germline CDR1 reads SGHNT; CDR2 reads YYREEE (reference sequence). The CDR3 here is CASSFEQGLNTEAFF. Written as DNA, the CDR3 is TGTGCCAGCAGCTTTGAACAGGGACTGAACACTGAAGCTTTCTTT.

The J gene is TRBJ2-6, the V gene TRBV7-9; D is tentatively TRBD1 or TRBD2 (5 bases each). CDR1 is SEHNR and CDR2 is FQNEAQ in the germline V gene (reference sequence). CDR3 length: 15 residues. V was clipped by 2 bases and J by 4 bases, with 9 bases between them. As DNA, the CDR3 is TGTGCCAGCAGCTTACGGGGCGCGGGGGCCAACGTCCTGACTTTC. As protein: CASSLRGAGANVLTF. The full variable domain, with the rest looked up from reference TRBV7-9 and TRBJ2-6, is DTGVSQNPRHKITKRGQNVTFRCDPISEHNRLYWYRQTLGQGPEFLTYFQNEAQLEKSRLLSDRFSAERPKGSFSTLEIQRTEQGDSAMYLCASSLRGAGANVLTFGAGSRLTVL.

The CDR3 loop is CAMTQDPLREQYF. Written as DNA, the CDR3 is TGTGCCATGACACAGGATCCCCTACGCGAGCAGTACTTC. The chain uses TRBV10-3 and TRBJ2-7; maybe TRBD1 (5 bases). This CDR3 has 13 amino acids. Trimming stripped 9 bases from V and 6 bases from J, with 18 bases between. The V gene's germline CDR1 is ENHRY and CDR2 SYGVKD.

The chain joins TRBV19 to TRBJ2-6; D gene unclear. The CDR3 spans 14 residues. Trimming left V 7 bases short and J 1 base short, with 8 bases between. CDR1 and CDR2 (germline): LNHDA, SQIVND (reference sequence). The CDR3 here is CASKVQSGANVLTF. The CDR3 DNA sequence: TGTGCCAGTAAGGTACAGTCTGGGGCCAACGTCCTGACTTTC.

This clone has just a few counts. This chain joins TRBV19 and TRBJ2-2; 12 nucleotides line up with TRBD2. Germline CDR1 reads LNHDA; CDR2 reads SQIVND (reference sequence). The CDR3 spans 14 residues. After removal of 11 bases from V and 4 bases from J, the junction contained 5 bases not matched to a gene. CDR3 loop: CASRTSGATGELFF. Written as DNA, the CDR3 is TGTGCCTCCCGGACTAGCGGGGCCACCGGGGAGCTGTTTTTT.

The chain is built from TRBV5-1 and TRBJ2-3; 9 bases line up with TRBD1. Per the germline V gene, CDR1 is SGHRS and CDR2 is YFSETQ. V lost 4 bases, J lost 3 bases, and 9 bases stayed unmatched. This CDR3 has 16 amino acids. CDR3 sequence (DNA): TGCGCCAGCAGCCCAACCACGGGACAGGGAACAGATACGCAGTATTTT. Translation: CASSPTTGQGTDTQYF.

The chain recombines TRBV14 with TRBJ2-2, with D unresolved. There are 14 residues in the CDR3. V lost 3 bases and J lost 0, with 5 bases in between. Germline V gene data show CDR1 as SGHDN and CDR2 as FVKESK. CDR3 in DNA: TGTGCCAGCAGCCAGGGCTCGAACACCGGGGAGCTGTTTTTT. Amino acid sequence: CASSQGSNTGELFF.

This clone was detected a few times. The gene calls are TRBV4-1 and TRBJ2-7; TRBD2 might be the D (5 bases). Germline V CDR1 and CDR2: MGHRA, YSYEKL. The V end was cut by 4 bases, the J end by 3 bases, with 10 bases between. The CDR3 contains 13 residues. CDR3 nucleotide sequence: TGCGCCAGCAGCCGCAAAGCGGACTACGAGCAGTACTTC. Its protein product is CASSRKADYEQYF.

J is TRBJ2-7 and V is TRBV5-1; D unresolved. This CDR3 region has 15 residues. Per the germline V gene, CDR1 is SGHRS and CDR2 is YFSETQ. V was trimmed by 0 bases and J by 0 bases, leaving 10 bases between them. The CDR3 reads CASSLGHVSSYEQYF. For the CDR3, the DNA is TGCGCCAGCAGCTTGGGACACGTAAGCTCCTACGAGCAGTACTTC.